This TCR beta chain was sequenced for a study of T-cell reconstitution after alpha-beta-depleted transplantation in children. The CDR3 sequence is 12 residues long. Germline values: CDR1 SQVTM, CDR2 ANQGSEA. Between the trimmed V and J ends, which lost 4 bases and 2 bases, there was a span of 9 bases. Findings and limits, study-wide: A year post-transplant, T-cell counts and diversity derived mostly from newly produced T cells.

This clonotype was seen many times. Its antigen remains unknown. Using unique molecular identifiers, the investigators prepared the TCRbeta library. Each CDR3 protein gets one entry after TCRdb re-called the PCR reads with MiXCR. The sample holds around 670,000 distinct CDR3 sequences; around 13% are singletons and the top ten take around 0.79%. Material: PBMCs, obtained before TCRalphabeta/CD19-depleted stem cell transplant. The rearrangement uses TRBV29-1 and TRBJ2-7, with D perhaps TRBD1 (5 bases). This receptor was taken from a girl aged 2 to 9 with congenital amegakaryocytic thrombocytopenia, due to receive a stem cell transplant. DNA for the CDR3: TGCAGCGTTGCAACAGGCACCTACGAGCAGTACTTC. Translation gives CSVATGTYEQYF.